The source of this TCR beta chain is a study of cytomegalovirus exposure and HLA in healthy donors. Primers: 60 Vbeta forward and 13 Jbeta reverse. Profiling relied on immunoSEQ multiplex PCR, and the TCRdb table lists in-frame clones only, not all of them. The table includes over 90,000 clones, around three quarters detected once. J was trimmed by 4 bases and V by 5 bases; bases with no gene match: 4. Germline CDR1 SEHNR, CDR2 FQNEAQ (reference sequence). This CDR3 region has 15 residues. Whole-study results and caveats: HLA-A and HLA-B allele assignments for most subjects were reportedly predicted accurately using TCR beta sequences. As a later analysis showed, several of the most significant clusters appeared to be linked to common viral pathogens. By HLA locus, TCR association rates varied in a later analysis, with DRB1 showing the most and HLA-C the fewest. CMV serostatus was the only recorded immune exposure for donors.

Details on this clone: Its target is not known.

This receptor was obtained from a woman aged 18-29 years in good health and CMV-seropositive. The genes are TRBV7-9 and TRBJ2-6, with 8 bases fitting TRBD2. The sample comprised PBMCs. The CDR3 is CASSPGGWGANVLTF. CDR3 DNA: TGTGCCAGCAGCCCGGGGGGGTGGGGGGCCAACGTCCTGACTTTC.